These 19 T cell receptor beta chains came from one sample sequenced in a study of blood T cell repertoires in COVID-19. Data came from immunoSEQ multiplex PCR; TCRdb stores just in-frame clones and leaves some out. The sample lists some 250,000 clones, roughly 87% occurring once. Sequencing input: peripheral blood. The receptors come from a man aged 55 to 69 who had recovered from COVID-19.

CDR3 amino acids: CASSPLTAYNEQFF. The CDR3 nucleotides are TGTGCCAGCAGCCCCTTGACAGCCTACAATGAGCAGTTCTTC. V and J are TRBV7-2 and TRBJ2-1, with TRBD1 as a possible D gene (5 bases). From germline, CDR1 is SGHTA and CDR2 FQGNSA. V lost 5 bases and J lost 2, with 10 bases in between. The CDR3 totals 14 residues.

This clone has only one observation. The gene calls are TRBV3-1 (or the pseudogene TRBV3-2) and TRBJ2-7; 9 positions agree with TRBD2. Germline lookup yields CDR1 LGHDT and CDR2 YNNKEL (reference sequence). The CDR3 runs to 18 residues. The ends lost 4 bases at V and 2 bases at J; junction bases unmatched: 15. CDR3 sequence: CASSPPPPLAGPPYEQYF. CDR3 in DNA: TGTGCCAGCAGCCCACCCCCCCCGCTAGCGGGGCCCCCCTACGAGCAGTACTTC.

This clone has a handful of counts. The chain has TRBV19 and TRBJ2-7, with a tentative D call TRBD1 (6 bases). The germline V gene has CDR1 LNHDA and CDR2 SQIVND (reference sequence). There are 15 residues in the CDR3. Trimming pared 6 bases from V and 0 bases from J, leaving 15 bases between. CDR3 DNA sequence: TGTGCCAGTAGGAAACAGGGATATAGCTCCTACGAGCAGTACTTC. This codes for CASRKQGYSSYEQYF.

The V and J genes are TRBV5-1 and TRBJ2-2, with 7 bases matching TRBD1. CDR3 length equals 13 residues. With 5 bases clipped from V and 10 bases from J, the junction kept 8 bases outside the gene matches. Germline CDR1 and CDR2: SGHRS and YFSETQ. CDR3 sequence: CASSRLGQQELFF. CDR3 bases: TGCGCCAGCAGTCGACTGGGACAGCAGGAGCTGTTTTTT.

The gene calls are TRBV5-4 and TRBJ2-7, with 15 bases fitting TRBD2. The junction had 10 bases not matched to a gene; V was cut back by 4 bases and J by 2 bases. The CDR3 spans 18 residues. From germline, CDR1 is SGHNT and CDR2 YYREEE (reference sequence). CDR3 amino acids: CASSAGLAGGPSPYEQYF. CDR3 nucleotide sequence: TGTGCCAGCAGCGCCGGACTAGCGGGGGGGCCGAGTCCCTACGAGCAGTACTTC.

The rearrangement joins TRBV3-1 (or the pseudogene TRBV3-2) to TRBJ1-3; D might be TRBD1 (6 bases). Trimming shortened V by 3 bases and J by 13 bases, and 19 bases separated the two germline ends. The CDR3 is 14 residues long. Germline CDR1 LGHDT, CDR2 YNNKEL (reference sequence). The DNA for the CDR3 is TGTGCCAGCAGCCAGGGAACCGGGGGGCAGGCAATATATTTT. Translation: CASSQGTGGQAIYF.

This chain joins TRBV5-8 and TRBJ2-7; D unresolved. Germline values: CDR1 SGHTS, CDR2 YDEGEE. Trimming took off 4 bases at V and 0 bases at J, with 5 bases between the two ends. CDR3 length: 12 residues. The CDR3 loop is CASSPSSYEQYV. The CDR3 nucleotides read TGTGCCAGCAGCCCTAGCTCCTACGAGCAGTACGTC.

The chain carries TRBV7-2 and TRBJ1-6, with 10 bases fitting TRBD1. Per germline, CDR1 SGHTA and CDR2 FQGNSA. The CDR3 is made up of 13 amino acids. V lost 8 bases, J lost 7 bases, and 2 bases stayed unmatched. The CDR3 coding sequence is TGTGCCAGCCGGGACAGGGGCAATTCACCCCTCCACTTT. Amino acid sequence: CASRDRGNSPLHF.

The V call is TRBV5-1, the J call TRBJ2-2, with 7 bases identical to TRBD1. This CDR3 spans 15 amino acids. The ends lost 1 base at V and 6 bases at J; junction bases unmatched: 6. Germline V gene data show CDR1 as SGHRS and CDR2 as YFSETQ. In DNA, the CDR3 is TGCGCCAGCAGCTTGAAGACAGGGAGAGCCGGGGAGCTGTTTTTT. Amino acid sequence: CASSLKTGRAGELFF.

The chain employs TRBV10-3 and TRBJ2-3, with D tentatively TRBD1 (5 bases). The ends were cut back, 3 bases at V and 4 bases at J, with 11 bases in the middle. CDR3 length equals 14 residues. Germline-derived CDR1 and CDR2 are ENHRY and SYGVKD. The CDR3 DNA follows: TGTGCCATCAGTGATAGGCAGGGCTCAGATACGCAGTATTTT. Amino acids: CAISDRQGSDTQYF.

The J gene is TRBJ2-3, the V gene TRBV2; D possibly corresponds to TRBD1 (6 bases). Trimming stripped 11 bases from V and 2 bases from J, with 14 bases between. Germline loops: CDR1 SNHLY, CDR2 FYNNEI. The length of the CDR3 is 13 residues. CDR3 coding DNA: TGTGCCTTGGGGCAGGGGTACACAGATACGCAGTATTTT. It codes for CALGQGYTDTQYF.

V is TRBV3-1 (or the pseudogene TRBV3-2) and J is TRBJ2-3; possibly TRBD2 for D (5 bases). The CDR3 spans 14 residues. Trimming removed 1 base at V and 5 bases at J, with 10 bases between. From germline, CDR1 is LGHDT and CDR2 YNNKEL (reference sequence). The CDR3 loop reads CASSQASGGDTQYF. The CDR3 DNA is TGTGCCAGCAGCCAAGCATCCGGAGGAGATACGCAGTATTTT.

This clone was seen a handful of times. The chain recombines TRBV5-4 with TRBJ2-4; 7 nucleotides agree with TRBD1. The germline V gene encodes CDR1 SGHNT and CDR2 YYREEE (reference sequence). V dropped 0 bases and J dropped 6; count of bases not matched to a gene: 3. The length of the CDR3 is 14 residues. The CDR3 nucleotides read TGTGCCAGCAGCTTGGAAGGGGGCGGAAACATTCAGTACTTC. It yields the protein CASSLEGGGNIQYF.

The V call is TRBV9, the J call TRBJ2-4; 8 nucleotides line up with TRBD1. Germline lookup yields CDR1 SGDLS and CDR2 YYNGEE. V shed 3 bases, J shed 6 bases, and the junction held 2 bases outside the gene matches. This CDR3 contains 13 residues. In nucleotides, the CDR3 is TGTGCCAGCAGCGCTGGACAGGGAAACATTCAGTACTTC. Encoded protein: CASSAGQGNIQYF.

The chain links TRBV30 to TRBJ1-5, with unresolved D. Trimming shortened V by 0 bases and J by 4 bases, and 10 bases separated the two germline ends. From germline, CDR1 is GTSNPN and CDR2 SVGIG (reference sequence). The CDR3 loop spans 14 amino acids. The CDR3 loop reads CAWSVGGQNQPQHF. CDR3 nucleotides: TGTGCCTGGAGTGTGGGAGGGCAGAATCAGCCCCAGCATTTT.

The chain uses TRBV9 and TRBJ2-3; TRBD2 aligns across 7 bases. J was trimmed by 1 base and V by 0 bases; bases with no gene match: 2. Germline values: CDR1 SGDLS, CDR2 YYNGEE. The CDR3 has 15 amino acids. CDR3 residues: CASSVAAGGTDTQYF. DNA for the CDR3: TGTGCCAGCAGCGTAGCGGCGGGGGGCACAGATACGCAGTATTTT.

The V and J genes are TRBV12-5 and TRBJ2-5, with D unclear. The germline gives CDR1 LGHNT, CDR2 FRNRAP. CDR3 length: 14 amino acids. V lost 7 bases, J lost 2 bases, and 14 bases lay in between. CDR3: CASASSNLQETQYF. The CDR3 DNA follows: TGTGCTAGTGCCTCCTCCAACCTACAAGAGACCCAGTACTTC.

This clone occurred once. CDR3 in DNA: TGTGCCAGCAGTGAATTGGGTGCAGGGACCTACGAGCAGTACGTC. The encoded protein is CASSELGAGTYEQYV. The gene calls are TRBV2 and TRBJ2-7; possibly TRBD1 for D (5 bases). V gave up 2 bases and J gave up 2 bases, with 13 bases separating them. In germline, CDR1 is SNHLY, CDR2 FYNNEI. The length of the CDR3 is 15 residues.

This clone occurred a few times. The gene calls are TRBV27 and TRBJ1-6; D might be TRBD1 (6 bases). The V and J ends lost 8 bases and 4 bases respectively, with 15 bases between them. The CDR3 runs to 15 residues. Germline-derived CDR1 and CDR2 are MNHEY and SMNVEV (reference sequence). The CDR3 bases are TGTGCCAGCGAAACAGGGACGGTATATAATTCACCCCTCCACTTT. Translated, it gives CASETGTVYNSPLHF.